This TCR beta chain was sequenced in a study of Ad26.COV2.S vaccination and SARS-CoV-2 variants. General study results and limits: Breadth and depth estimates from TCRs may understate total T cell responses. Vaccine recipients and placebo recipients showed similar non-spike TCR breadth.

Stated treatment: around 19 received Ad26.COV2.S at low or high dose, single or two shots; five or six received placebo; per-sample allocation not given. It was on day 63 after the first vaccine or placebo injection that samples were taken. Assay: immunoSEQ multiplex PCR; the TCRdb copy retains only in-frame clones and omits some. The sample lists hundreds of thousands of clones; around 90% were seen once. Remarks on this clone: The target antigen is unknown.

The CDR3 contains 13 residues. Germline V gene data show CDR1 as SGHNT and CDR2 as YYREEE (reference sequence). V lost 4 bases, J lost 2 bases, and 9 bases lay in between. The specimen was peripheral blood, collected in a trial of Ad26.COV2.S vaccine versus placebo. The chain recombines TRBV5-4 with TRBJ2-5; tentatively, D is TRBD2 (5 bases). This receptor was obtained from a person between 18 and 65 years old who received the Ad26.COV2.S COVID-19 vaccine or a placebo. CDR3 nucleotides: TGTGCCAGCAGCGAGGGTTTACAAGAGACCCAGTACTTC. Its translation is CASSEGLQETQYF.